The T cell receptor beta chain under discussion was sequenced for a study of cytomegalovirus exposure and HLA in healthy donors. Study outcomes and limitations: For cytomegalovirus status, the classifier reportedly gave diagnoses with high specificity and sensitivity. One cluster of highly shared sequence variants probably arose as a sequencing artifact. The study found most TCR sequences rare, yet found some public TCRs in many donors. Researchers catalogued approximately 170 TCR beta chains as cytomegalovirus-associated.

Comments on this clone: Its antigen remains unknown.

PCR primers comprised 60 Vbeta and 13 Jbeta primers. The data were produced by immunoSEQ multiplex PCR, yet TCRdb's version contains in-frame clones alone and is incomplete. The table has 150,000 to 200,000 clones, around 80% seen once. The sequenced sample consisted of PBMCs. The TCR was taken from a woman aged 45-65 years in good health and CMV-seropositive.

In DNA form, the CDR3 reads TGTGCCAGCAGTTACTCCAGGGGGGCGAACACCGGGGAGCTGTTTTTT. Its protein product is CASSYSRGANTGELFF. The gene calls are TRBV6-5 and TRBJ2-2; a weak D match, TRBD1 (7 bases). Trimming took off 0 bases at V and 0 bases at J, with 8 bases between the two ends. Germline loops: CDR1 MNHEY, CDR2 SVGAGI. The CDR3 runs 16 residues.